The following is a T cell receptor (beta chain) sequence with its context. This record belongs to a study of PD-L1 blockade in urothelial cancer. Study information: Blood samples contained a median about 140,000 T cells.

Each PCR had synthetic TCR analog templates added to it as a spike-in. Clones were sequenced by immunoSEQ multiplex PCR, and TCRdb holds only the in-frame ones, with some missing. The repertoire includes about 42,000 clones, roughly 80% of them detected once, and roughly 2.6% sits in the top ten. Diagnoses among patients were locally advanced or metastatic urothelial carcinoma. The V end was cut by 5 bases, the J end by 0 bases, with 10 bases between. The germline CDR1 and CDR2 sequences are SQVTM and ANQGSEA. The CDR3 covers 13 residues. The chain couples TRBV29-1 to TRBJ1-1; no clear D gene. The specimen comprised PBMCs, sampled around atezolizumab (anti-PD-L1) treatment. The clonotype comes from a man in his 70s with urothelial cancer. The DNA for the CDR3 is TGCAGCGTTCGGACGGGGATGAACACTGAAGCTTTCTTT. It codes for CSVRTGMNTEAFF.